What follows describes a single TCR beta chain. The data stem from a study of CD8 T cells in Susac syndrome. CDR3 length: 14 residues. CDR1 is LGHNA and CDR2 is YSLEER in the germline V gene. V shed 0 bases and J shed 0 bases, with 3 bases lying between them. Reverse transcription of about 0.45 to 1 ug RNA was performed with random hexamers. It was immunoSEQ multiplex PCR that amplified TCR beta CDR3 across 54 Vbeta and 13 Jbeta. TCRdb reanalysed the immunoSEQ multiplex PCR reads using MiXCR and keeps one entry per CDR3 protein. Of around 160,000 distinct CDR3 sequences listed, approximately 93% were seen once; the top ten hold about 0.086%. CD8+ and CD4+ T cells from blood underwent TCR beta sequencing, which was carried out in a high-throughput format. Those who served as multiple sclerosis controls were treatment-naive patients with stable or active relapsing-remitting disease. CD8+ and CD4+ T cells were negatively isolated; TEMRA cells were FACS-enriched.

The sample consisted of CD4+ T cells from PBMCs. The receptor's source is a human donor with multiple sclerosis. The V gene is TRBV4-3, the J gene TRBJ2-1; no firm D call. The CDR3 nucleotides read TGCGCCAGCAGCCAAGAGAGCTCCTACAATGAGCAGTTCTTC. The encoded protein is CASSQESSYNEQFF.